This T cell receptor beta chain was recorded in a study of tumor-infiltrating lymphocytes in primary liver carcinoma. General study findings and limits: Tumor region pairs shared more overlap than did tumor-adjacent and tumor-blood pairs.

Priming with a constant-region primer yielded TCR beta cDNA from about 450 ng total RNA. Generation of the TCR beta libraries relied on three nested multiplex PCR rounds using slightly modified ARM-PCR. Primers for the first two PCR rounds were TRBV1-TRBV30 forward primers and a C-beta reverse primer (approximately 10 cycles per round). TCRdb called the multiplex PCR reads again in MiXCR, with one record for every CDR3 protein. The table includes approximately 110,000 distinct CDR3 sequences, 60% to 70% detected once. The CDR3 consists of 15 residues. Per the germline V gene, CDR1 is PRHDT and CDR2 is FYEKMQ (reference sequence). The ends were cut back, 7 bases at V and 2 bases at J, with 16 bases in the middle. Of note for this clonotype: Its matching antigen is unknown. Just one base apart from a much larger clone, this may be a read error.

Co-extraction of RNA and DNA was performed on about 19-31 mg of unsorted bulk tissue. This sequence joins TRBV13 and TRBJ2-3; D gene uncertain. The sequenced material came from liver tumor tissue from sampling region 1. Subset meaning: tumor region T1, superior pole. This receptor was obtained from a woman in her sixties or seventies with primary liver carcinoma and hepatitis B virus infection. CDR3 nucleotide sequence: TGTGCCAGCATAAAAGACGGAACATACACAGATACGCAGTATTTT. This translates into CASIKDGTYTDTQYF.